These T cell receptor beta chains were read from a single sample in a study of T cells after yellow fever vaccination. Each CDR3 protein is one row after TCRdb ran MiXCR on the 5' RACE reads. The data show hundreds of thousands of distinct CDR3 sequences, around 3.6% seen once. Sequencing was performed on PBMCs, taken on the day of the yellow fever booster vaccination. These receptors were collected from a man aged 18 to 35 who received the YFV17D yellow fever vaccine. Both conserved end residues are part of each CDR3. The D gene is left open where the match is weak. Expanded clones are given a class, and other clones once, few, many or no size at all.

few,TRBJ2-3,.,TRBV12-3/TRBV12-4,TGTGCCAGCAGTCCCCGGGGAACGAGCACAGATACGCAGTATTTT,CASSPRGTSTDTQYF
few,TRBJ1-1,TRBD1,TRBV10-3,TGTGCCAGCAGGGGGACAGAGAACACTGAAGCTTTCTTT,CASRGTENTEAFF
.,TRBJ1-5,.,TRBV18,TGTGCCAGCTCACCCCCTAGGAATCAGCCCCAGCATTTT,CASSPPRNQPQHF
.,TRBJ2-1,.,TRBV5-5,TGTGCCAGCAGCTTTAACAGCGGCGCTGAGCAGTTCTTC,CASSFNSGAEQFF
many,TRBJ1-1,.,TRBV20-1,TGCAGTGCCCTACGGGACACAAACACTGAAGCTTTCTTT,CSALRDTNTEAFF
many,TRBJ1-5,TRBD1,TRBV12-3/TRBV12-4,TGTGCCAGCAGCAGACAGGGGGCAGGTCAGCCCCAGCATTTT,CASSRQGAGQPQHF
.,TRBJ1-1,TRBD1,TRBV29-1,TGCAGCGTTGGGGGACAGCCCAACACTGAAGCTTTCTTT,CSVGGQPNTEAFF
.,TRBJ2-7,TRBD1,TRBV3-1,TGTGCCAGCAGCCAAGATTGGACAGGGATCAACGAGCAGTACTTC,CASSQDWTGINEQYF
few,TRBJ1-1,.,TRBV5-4,TGTGCCAGCAGCCGGGACTTAGGGAACACTGAAGCTTTCTTT,CASSRDLGNTEAFF
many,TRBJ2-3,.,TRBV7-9,TGTGCCAGCAGCCCCCGGATAACGCAGTATTTT,CASSPRITQYF
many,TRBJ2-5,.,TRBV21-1,TGTGCCACTGCGGGGTCGGTGAGCCAAGAGACCCAGTACTTC,CATAGSVSQETQYF
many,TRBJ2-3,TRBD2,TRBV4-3,TGCGCCAGCAGCCAAGATCACCGGACTAGGGAAGATACGCAGTATTTT,CASSQDHRTREDTQYF
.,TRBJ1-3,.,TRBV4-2,TGTGCCAGCAGCCAAGATTCGGGCACGGGAAACACCATATATTTT,CASSQDSGTGNTIYF
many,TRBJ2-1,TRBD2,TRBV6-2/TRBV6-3,TGTGCCAGCAGTGCCCGACTAGCGGGGGGTCGTAATGAGCAGTTCTTC,CASSARLAGGRNEQFF
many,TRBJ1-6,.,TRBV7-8,TGTGCCAGCAGAGTAGGGAACCCTTTGGATTCACCCCTCCACTTT,CASRVGNPLDSPLHF
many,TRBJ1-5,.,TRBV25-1,TGTGCCAGCAGTGAATCTCCCGCGGTCCGCCAGCCCCAGCATTTT,CASSESPAVRQPQHF
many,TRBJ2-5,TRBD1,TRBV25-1,TGTGCCAGCCGAAGGGACAGGGGGCGTGCGTTTGAGACCCAGTACTTC,CASRRDRGRAFETQYF
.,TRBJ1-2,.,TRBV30,TGTGCCTGGTTAAACTATGGCTACACCTTC,CAWLNYGYTF
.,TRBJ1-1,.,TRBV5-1,TGCGCCAGCAGCCGAGCCGGTCGGGGGAACACTGAAGCTTTCTTT,CASSRAGRGNTEAFF
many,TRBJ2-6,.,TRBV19,TGTGCCAGTATGCGGTCGAGTGGGGCCAACGTCCTGACTTTC,CASMRSSGANVLTF
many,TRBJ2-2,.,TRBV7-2,TGTGCCAGCAGCTTAGAGCCGGGGTCGAACACCGGGGAGCTGTTTTTT,CASSLEPGSNTGELFF
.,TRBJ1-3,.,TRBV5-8,TGTGCCAGCAGCTTGTTCACTGGAAACACCATATATTTT,CASSLFTGNTIYF
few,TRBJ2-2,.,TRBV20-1,TGCAGTGCTAGAGTGAGGGGGGCGAACACCGGGGAGCTGTTTTTT,CSARVRGANTGELFF
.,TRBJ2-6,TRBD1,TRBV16,TGTGCCAGCAGCCATTGGGACAGCCCCTCTGGGGCCAACGTCCTGACTTTC,CASSHWDSPSGANVLTF
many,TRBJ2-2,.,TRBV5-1,TGCGCCAGCAGCATGGGGGGAATCACCGGGGAGCTGTTTTTT,CASSMGGITGELFF
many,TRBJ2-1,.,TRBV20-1,TGCAGTGCTAGGGGCGGGACCCCGATATCCTACAATGAGCAGTTCTTC,CSARGGTPISYNEQFF
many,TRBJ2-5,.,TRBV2,TGTGCCAGCAGTGAAGTTACCCAAGAGACCCAGTACTTC,CASSEVTQETQYF
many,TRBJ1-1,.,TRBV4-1,TGCGCCAGCAGCCAAGCAGGATTACAGGGCGCTGAAGCTTTCTTT,CASSQAGLQGAEAFF
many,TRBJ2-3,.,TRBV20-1,TGCAGTGCTAACAACGTGGGGGCAGATACGCAGTATTTT,CSANNVGADTQYF
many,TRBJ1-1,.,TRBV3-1,TGTGCCAGCAGCCAATTTCTCGGGAACACTGAAGCTTTCTTT,CASSQFLGNTEAFF
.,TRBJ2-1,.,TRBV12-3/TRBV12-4,TGTGCCAGCAGCCGACCGGGACGCCTCTACAATGAGCAGTTCTTC,CASSRPGRLYNEQFF
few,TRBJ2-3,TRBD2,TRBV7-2,TGTGCCAGCAGCTTCGGTAGCGGGGGCACAGATACGCAGTATTTT,CASSFGSGGTDTQYF
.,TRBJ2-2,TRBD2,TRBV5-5,TGTGCCAGCAGCTTGGGCGGGGGGTTCACCGGGGAGCTGTTTTTT,CASSLGGGFTGELFF
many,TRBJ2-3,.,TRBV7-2,TGTGCCAGCAGCCTGCAGCTTTTGGGCGGTCTCACAGATACGCAGTATTTT,CASSLQLLGGLTDTQYF
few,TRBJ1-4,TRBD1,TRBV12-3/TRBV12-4,TGTGCCAGCAGTCTCGACAGGGTTGGTGAAAAACTGTTTTTT,CASSLDRVGEKLFF
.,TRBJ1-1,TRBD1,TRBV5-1,TGCGCCAGCAGCTTTGCCGTAACGTCGGGACAGGGGTCTCGTGGCACTGAAGCTTTCTTT,CASSFAVTSGQGSRGTEAFF
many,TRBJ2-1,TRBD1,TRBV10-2,TGCGCCAGCAGGGACAGGGGGTCCTACAATGAGCAGTTCTTC,CASRDRGSYNEQFF
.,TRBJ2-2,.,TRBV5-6,TGTGCCAGCAGCTTTGGATTGAACACCGGGGAGCTGTTTTTT,CASSFGLNTGELFF
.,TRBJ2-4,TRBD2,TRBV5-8,TGTGCCAGCAGCTCTGGGGGGAGGGGAACCGACATTCAGTACTTC,CASSSGGRGTDIQYF
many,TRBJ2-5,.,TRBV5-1,TGCGCCAGCAGCTTATCGGCAGTCCAAGTGGAGACCCAGTACTTC,CASSLSAVQVETQYF
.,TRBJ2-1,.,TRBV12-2,TGTGCAAGTCGCTTATTGGACAGGGAAACCGACAATGAGCAGTTCTTC,CASRLLDRETDNEQFF
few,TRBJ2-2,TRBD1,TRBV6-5,TGTGCCAGCTCTGAATACCGACAGGGCTGGACCGGGGAGCTGTTTTTT,CASSEYRQGWTGELFF
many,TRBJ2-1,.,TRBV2,TGTGCCAGCAGTGAATGGGACGCAGGCTCCTACAATGAGCAGTTCTTC,CASSEWDAGSYNEQFF
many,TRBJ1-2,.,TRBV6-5,TGTGCCAGCACGACCTCCCGGGGCGGTTATGGCTACACCTTC,CASTTSRGGYGYTF
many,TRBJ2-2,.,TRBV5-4,TGTGCCAGCAGCCGCGAAGCACTTGGCGACGGGGAGCTGTTTTTT,CASSREALGDGELFF
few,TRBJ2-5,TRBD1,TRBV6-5,TGTGCCAGCAGTTACGCGGACAGGAGGGAGACCCAGTACTTC,CASSYADRRETQYF
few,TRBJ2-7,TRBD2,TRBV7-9,TGTGCCAGCAGCTTAGTTCCCCCACTAGCGGAATCCTCCTACGAGCAGTACTTC,CASSLVPPLAESSYEQYF
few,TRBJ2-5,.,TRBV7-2,TGTGCCAGCAGCTCGGGGCCGACCCAGTACTTC,CASSSGPTQYF
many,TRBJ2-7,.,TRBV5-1,TGCGCCAGCAGCCCGTACCGGGACCAAGGGTACGAGCAGTACTTC,CASSPYRDQGYEQYF
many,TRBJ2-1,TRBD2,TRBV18,TGTGCCAGCTCACCTGACCTGGGGGGGGGTTTCAATGAGCAGTTCTTC,CASSPDLGGGFNEQFF
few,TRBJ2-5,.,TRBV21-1,TGTGCCAGCAGCAAACCGGACGCCCAAGAGACCCAGTACTTC,CASSKPDAQETQYF
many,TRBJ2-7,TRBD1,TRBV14,TGTGCCAGCAGCACTTACAGGGGGCGAAACGAGCAGTACTTC,CASSTYRGRNEQYF